This entry concerns a single T cell receptor beta chain. These data come from a study of technical replicates of blood from a few donors. TCRdb's copy holds only in-frame clones and misses some; the assay was immunoSEQ multiplex PCR. This table holds approximately 65,000 clones, around 87% found once. Germline V gene lookup returns CDR1 SEHNR and CDR2 FQNEAQ (reference sequence). The CDR3 sequence is 15 residues long. V gave up 4 bases and J gave up 2 bases; unmatched junction bases: 5. This receptor was taken from a human donor in good health. Some clones in this sample may be carry-over from other donors' samples. This sequence joins TRBV7-9 and TRBJ2-1, with 7 bases identical to TRBD1. What was sequenced was PBMCs. The CDR3 bases are TGTGCCAGCAGCTCGGGACAGCTGGCCTACAATGAGCAGTTCTTC. Translation: CASSSGQLAYNEQFF.